This T cell receptor beta chain was obtained from a study of blood T cell repertoires in COVID-19. Study at large: The United States, Italy and Spain provided the acute and convalescent COVID-19 samples. Sources were T cells, B-cell-depleted T cells, or PBMCs; the material itself was cDNA or gDNA.

Clinical histories supplied by participants themselves formed the basis of cohort assignment. Authors' data handling: Amplification from reference gene primers served as the basis for estimated nucleated cell counts. Repertoires were generated with immunoSEQ multiplex PCR, while TCRdb's copy carries only in-frame clones and drops some. V, J and clone size reflect that table, while D and trimming were determined from the DNA. The sample contains under 300,000 clones, roughly nine tenths of which appear only once. Germline V gives CDR1 KGHDR, CDR2 SFDVKD. The CDR3 loop spans 13 amino acids. V was trimmed by 9 bases and J by 5 bases, leaving 15 bases between them. Only one count was recorded for this clone.

The genes are TRBV24-1 and TRBJ2-5; perhaps TRBD2 as D (5 bases). The TCR originated in a human donor in a cohort exposed to, infected with or recovered from COVID-19 (not recorded which). The donor label of this sample is uncertain. Input material: PBMCs or T cells enriched from blood (not recorded which). CDR3 region: CATYRAPGETQYF. DNA of the CDR3: TGTGCCACCTACCGGGCCCCGGGGGAGACCCAGTACTTC.